The clone carrying this T cell receptor (beta chain) was counted once. This sample stems from a study of blood T cell repertoires in COVID-19. The V gene lost 0 bases and the J gene lost 7 bases, with 13 bases spanning the gap. CDR3 length equals 16 residues. The germline V gene has CDR1 MDHEN and CDR2 SYDVKM. Patients from Seattle were sampled longitudinally, starting during active infection. Original data processing: Using reference gene primer amplification, nucleated cell counts were estimated. Profiled with immunoSEQ multiplex PCR; TCRdb holds only in-frame clones, not every one. The DNA was the basis for D and trimming; V, J and clone size are from that table. The sample includes 300,000 to 400,000 clones, 80% to 90% of them seen just once.

The gene calls are TRBV28 and TRBJ1-6, with TRBD1 as a possible D gene (5 bases). Sequenced material: peripheral blood. The sequence was obtained from a man between 25 and 39 years old with COVID-19, enrolled during active disease. The CDR3 nucleotides read TGTGCCAGCAGTTTATGGCAGGGAGGTATGAATTCACCCCTCCACTTT. Its protein product is CASSLWQGGMNSPLHF.